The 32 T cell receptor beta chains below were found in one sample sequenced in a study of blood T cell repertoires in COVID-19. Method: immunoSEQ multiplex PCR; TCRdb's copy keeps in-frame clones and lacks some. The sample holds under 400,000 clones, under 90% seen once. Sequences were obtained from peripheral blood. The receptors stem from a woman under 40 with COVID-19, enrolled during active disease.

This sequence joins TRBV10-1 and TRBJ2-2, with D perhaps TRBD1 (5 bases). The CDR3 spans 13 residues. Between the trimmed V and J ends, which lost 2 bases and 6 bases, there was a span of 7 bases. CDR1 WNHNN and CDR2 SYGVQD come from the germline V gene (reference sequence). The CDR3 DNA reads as TGCGCCAGCAGTGAGACCAGGGCCGGGGAGCTGTTTTTT. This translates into CASSETRAGELFF.

CDR3 amino acids: CASTSLRGSPGDYGYTF. The DNA of the CDR3 is TGTGCCAGCACCAGTTTGCGGGGTAGCCCGGGTGACTATGGCTACACCTTC. The chain has TRBV5-5 and TRBJ1-2; D ambiguous. V was pared by 6 bases and J by 3 bases, with 24 bases between. Looked up from germline, CDR1 is SGHKS and CDR2 is YYEKEE (reference sequence). CDR3 size: 17 residues. Complete variable domain (other parts from reference TRBV5-5 and TRBJ1-2): DAGVTQSPTHLIKTRGQQVTLRCSPISGHKSVSWYQQVLGQGPQFIFQYYEKEERGRGNFPDRFSARQFPNYSSELNVNALLLGDSALYLCASTSLRGSPGDYGYTFGSGTRLTVV.

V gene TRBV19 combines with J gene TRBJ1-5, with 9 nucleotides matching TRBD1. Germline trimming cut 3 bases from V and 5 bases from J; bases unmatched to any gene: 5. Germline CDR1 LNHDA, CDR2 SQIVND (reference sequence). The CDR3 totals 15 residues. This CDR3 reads CASSMDRGGDQPQHF. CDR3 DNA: TGTGCCAGTAGTATGGACAGGGGAGGGGATCAGCCCCAGCATTTT. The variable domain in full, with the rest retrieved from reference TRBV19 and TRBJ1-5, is DGGITQSPKYLFRKEGQNVTLSCEQNLNHDAMYWYRQDPGQGLRLIYYSQIVNDFQKGDIAEGYSVSREKKESFPLTVTSAQKNPTAFYLCASSMDRGGDQPQHFGDGTRLSIL.

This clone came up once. CDR3 coding DNA: TGCAGCGTCCCGGGTCGTAGCTCCTACGAGCAGTACTTC. Encoded protein: CSVPGRSSYEQYF. This chain links TRBV29-1 with TRBJ2-7; no reliable D call. The V gene lost 6 bases and the J gene lost 0 bases, with 12 bases spanning the gap. The CDR3 loop spans 13 amino acids. The germline V gene encodes CDR1 SQVTM and CDR2 ANQGSEA.

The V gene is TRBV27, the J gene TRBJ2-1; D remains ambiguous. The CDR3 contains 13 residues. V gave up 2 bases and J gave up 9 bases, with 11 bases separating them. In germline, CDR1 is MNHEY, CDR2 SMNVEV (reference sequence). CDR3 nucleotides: TGTGCCAGCAGTTTACGATCTACCGGTGAGCAGTTCTTC. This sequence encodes CASSLRSTGEQFF.

CDR3 sequence: CASSPPTGTGTNYEQYF. The CDR3 coding sequence is TGTGCCAGCAGTCCACCGACCGGGACAGGGACCAACTACGAGCAGTACTTC. The J gene is TRBJ2-7, the V gene TRBV2, with 9 bases aligning to TRBD1. Germline-derived CDR1 and CDR2 are SNHLY and FYNNEI. There are 17 residues in the CDR3. V shed 5 bases and J 3 bases; nucleotides not matched to a gene: 14.

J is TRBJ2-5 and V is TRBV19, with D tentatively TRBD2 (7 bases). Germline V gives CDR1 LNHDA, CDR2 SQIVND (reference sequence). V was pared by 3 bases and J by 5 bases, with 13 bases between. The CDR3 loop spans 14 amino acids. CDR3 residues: CASSIAGARETQYF. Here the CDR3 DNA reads TGTGCCAGTAGTATCGCGGGGGCCAGGGAGACCCAGTACTTC.

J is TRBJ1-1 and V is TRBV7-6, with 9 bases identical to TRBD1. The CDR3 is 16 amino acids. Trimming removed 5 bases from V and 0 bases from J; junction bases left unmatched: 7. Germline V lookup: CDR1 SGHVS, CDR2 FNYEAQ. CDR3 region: CASSQGQGTMNTEAFF. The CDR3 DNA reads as TGTGCCAGCAGCCAAGGACAGGGGACCATGAACACTGAAGCTTTCTTT.

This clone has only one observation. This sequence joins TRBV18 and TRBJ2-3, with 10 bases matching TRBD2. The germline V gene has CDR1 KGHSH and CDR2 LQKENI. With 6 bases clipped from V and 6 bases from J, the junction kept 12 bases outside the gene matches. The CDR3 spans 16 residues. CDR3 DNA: TGTGCCAGCTCGCTTCTTAAGACTAGCGGGCGGGATACGCAGTATTTT. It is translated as CASSLLKTSGRDTQYF. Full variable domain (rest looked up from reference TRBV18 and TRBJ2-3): NAGVMQNPRHLVRRRGQEARLRCSPMKGHSHVYWYRQLPEEGLKFMVYLQKENIIDESGMPKERFSAEFPKEGPSILRIQQVVRGDSAAYFCASSLLKTSGRDTQYFGPGTRLTVL.

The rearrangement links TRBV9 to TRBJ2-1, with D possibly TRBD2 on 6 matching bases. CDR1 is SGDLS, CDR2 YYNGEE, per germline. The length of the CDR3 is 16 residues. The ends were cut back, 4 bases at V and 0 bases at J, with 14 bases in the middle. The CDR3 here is CASSPSSAPSYNEQFF. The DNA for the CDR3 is TGTGCCAGCAGCCCATCTAGCGCACCCTCCTACAATGAGCAGTTCTTC.

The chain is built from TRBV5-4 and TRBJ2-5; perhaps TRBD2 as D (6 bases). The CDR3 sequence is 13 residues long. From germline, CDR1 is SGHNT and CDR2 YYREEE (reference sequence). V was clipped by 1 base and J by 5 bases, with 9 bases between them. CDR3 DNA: TGTGCCAGCAGCTTGTACCGGGAGGAGACCCAGTACTTC. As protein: CASSLYREETQYF.

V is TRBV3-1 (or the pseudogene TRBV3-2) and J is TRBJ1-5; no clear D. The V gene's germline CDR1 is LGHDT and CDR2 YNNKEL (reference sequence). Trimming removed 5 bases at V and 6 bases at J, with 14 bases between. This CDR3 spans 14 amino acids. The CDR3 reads CASSSGGGGQPQHF. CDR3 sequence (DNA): TGTGCCAGCAGCTCCGGTGGAGGAGGTCAGCCCCAGCATTTT.

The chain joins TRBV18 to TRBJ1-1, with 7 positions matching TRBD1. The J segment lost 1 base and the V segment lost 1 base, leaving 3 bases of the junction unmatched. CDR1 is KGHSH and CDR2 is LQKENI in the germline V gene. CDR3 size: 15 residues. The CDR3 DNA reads TGTGCCAGCTCACCACAGGGGGACAGGAACACTGAAGCTTTCTTT. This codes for CASSPQGDRNTEAFF. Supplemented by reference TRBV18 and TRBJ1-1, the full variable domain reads NAGVMQNPRHLVRRRGQEARLRCSPMKGHSHVYWYRQLPEEGLKFMVYLQKENIIDESGMPKERFSAEFPKEGPSILRIQQVVRGDSAAYFCASSPQGDRNTEAFFGQGTRLTVV.

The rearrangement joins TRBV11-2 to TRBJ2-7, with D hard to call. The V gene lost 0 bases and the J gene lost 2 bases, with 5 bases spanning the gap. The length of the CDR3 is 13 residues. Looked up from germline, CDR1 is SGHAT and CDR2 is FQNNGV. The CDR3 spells CASSLDQAYEQYF. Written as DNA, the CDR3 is TGTGCCAGCAGCTTAGATCAGGCCTACGAGCAGTACTTC.

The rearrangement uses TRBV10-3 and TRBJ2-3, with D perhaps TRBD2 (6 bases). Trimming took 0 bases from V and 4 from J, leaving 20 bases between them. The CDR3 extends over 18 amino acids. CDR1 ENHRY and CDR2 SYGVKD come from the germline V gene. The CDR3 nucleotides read TGTGCCATCAGTGAGTCGGGGGTCCGAGGGAGGATAGCAGATACGCAGTATTTT. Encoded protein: CAISESGVRGRIADTQYF.

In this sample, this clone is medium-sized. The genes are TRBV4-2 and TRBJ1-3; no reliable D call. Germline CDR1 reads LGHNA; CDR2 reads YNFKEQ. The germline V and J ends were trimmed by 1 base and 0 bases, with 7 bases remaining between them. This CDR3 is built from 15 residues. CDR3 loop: CASSQAEGSGNTIYF. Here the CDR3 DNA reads TGTGCCAGCAGCCAAGCCGAGGGCTCTGGAAACACCATATATTTT.

For the CDR3, the DNA is TGTGCCAGCAGTGCCTGGACAGGGGAGAACACTGAAGCTTTCTTT. Amino acid sequence: CASSAWTGENTEAFF. V gene TRBV28 combines with J gene TRBJ1-1; 9 bases map to TRBD1. Germline values: CDR1 MDHEN, CDR2 SYDVKM. The CDR3 is made up of 15 amino acids. Trimming at V came to 5 bases and at J to 1 base, leaving 5 bases not matched to a gene. The complete variable domain, with remaining parts taken from reference TRBV28 and TRBJ1-1, reads DVKVTQSSRYLVKRTGEKVFLECVQDMDHENMFWYRQDPGLGLRLIYFSYDVKMKEKGDIPEGYSVSREKKERFSLILESASTNQTSMYLCASSAWTGENTEAFFGQGTRLTVV.

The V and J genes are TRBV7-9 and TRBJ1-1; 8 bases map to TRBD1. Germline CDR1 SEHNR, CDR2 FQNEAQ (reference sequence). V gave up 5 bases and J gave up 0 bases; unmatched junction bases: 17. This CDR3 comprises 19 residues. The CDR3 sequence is CASSRGTGVGTGVNTEAFF. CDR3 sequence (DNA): TGTGCCAGCAGCCGGGGGACAGGCGTAGGGACCGGAGTGAACACTGAAGCTTTCTTT.

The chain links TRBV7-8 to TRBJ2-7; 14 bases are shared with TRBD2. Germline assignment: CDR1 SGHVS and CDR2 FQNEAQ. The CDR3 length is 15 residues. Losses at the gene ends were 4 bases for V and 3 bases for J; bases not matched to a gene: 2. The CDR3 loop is CASSSGLAGDYEQYF. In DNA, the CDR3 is TGTGCCAGCAGCTCGGGACTAGCGGGAGACTACGAGCAGTACTTC.

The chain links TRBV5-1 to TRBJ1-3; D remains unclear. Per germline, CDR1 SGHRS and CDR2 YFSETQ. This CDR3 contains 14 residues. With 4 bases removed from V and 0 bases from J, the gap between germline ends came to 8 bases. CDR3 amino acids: CASSAESSGNTIYF. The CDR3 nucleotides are TGCGCCAGCAGCGCGGAAAGCTCTGGAAACACCATATATTTT.

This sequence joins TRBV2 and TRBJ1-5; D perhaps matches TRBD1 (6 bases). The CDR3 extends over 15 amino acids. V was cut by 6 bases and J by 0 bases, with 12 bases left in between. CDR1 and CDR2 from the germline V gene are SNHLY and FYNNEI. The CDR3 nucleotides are TGTGCCAGCAGACGGGACATTTATAGCAATCAGCCCCAGCATTTT. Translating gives CASRRDIYSNQPQHF.

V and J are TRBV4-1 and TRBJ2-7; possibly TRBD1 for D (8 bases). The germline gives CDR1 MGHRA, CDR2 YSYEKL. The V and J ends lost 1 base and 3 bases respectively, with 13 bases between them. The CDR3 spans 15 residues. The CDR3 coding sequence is TGCGCCAGCAGCCAAGGCACAGGGGGGGACTACGAGCAGTACTTC. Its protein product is CASSQGTGGDYEQYF.

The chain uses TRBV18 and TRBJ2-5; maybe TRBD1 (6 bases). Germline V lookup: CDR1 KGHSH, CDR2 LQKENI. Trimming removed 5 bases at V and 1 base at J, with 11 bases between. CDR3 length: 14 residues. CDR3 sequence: CASSNQGSQETQYF. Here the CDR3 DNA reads TGTGCCAGCTCAAATCAGGGGAGCCAAGAGACCCAGTACTTC. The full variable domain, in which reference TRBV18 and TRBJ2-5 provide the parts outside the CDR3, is NAGVMQNPRHLVRRRGQEARLRCSPMKGHSHVYWYRQLPEEGLKFMVYLQKENIIDESGMPKERFSAEFPKEGPSILRIQQVVRGDSAAYFCASSNQGSQETQYFGPGTRLLVL.

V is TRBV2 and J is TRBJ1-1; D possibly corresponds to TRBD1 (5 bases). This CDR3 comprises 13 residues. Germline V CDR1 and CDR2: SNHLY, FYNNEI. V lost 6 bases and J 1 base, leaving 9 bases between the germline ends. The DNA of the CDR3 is TGTGCCAGCAGCCAGGGTGAGAACACTGAAGCTTTCTTT. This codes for CASSQGENTEAFF.

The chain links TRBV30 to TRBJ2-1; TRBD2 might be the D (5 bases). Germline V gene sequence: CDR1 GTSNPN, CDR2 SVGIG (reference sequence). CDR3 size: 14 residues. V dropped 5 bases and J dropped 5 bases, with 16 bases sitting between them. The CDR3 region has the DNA TGTGCCTGGGATGCTGGGCTAGCCGACAATGAGCAGTTCTTC. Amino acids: CAWDAGLADNEQFF.

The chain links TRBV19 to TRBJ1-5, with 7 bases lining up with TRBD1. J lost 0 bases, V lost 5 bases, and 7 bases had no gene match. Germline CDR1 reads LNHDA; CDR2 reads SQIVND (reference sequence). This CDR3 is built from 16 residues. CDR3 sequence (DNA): TGTGCCAGTAGTTGGCAGGGGGAAAATAGCAATCAGCCCCAGCATTTT. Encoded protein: CASSWQGENSNQPQHF. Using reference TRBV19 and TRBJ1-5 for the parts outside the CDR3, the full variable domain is DGGITQSPKYLFRKEGQNVTLSCEQNLNHDAMYWYRQDPGQGLRLIYYSQIVNDFQKGDIAEGYSVSREKKESFPLTVTSAQKNPTAFYLCASSWQGENSNQPQHFGDGTRLSIL.

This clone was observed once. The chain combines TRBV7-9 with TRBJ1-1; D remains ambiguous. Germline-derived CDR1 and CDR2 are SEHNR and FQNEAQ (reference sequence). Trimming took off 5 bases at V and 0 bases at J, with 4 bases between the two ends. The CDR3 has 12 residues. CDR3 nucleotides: TGTGCCAGCAGCGTCATGAACACTGAAGCTTTCTTT. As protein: CASSVMNTEAFF.

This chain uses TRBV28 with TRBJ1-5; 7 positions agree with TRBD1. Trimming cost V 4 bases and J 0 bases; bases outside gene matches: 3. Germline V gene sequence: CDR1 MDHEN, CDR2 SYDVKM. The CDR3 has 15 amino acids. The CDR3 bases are TGTGCCAGCAGTTCGGGACAGTATAGCAATCAGCCCCAGCATTTT. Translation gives CASSSGQYSNQPQHF.

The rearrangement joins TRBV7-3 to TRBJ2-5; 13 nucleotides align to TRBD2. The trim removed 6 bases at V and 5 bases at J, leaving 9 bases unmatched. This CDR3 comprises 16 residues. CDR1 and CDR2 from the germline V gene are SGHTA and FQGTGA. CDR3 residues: CASSPGLAGVGETQYF. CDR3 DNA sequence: TGTGCCAGCAGTCCTGGACTAGCGGGAGTGGGGGAGACCCAGTACTTC.

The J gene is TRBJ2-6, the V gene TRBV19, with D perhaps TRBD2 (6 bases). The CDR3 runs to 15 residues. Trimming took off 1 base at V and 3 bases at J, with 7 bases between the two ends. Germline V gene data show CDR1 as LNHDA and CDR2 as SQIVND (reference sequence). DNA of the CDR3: TGTGCCAGTAGTATAGGGGGGGTTGGGGCCAACGTCCTGACTTTC. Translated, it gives CASSIGGVGANVLTF.

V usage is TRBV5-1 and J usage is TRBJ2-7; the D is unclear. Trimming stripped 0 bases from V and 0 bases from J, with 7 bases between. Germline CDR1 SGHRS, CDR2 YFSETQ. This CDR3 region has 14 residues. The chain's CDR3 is CASSLGRSSYEQYF. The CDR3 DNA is TGCGCCAGCAGCTTGGGTCGGAGCTCCTACGAGCAGTACTTC. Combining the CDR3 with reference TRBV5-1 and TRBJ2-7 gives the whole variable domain KAGVTQTPRYLIKTRGQQVTLSCSPISGHRSVSWYQQTPGQGLQFLFEYFSETQRNKGNFPGRFSGRQFSNSRSEMNVSTLELGDSALYLCASSLGRSSYEQYFGPGTRLTVT.

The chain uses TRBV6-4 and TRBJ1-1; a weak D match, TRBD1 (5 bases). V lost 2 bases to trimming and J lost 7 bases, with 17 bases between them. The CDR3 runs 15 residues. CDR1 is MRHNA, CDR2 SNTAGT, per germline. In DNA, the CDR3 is TGTGCCAGCAGTGACAAATCTAGGGGTCGTGATGAAGCTTTCTTT. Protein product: CASSDKSRGRDEAFF.